The 25 T cell receptor beta chains given below trace back to one sample, sequenced in a study of cytomegalovirus exposure and HLA in healthy donors. Primers included in the PCR were 60 Vbeta and 13 Jbeta primers. The repertoire was sequenced with immunoSEQ multiplex PCR; TCRdb's copy has only in-frame clones and lacks some. This listing includes 150,000 to 200,000 clones. Sequenced sample: PBMCs. Receptors were obtained from a man aged 30 to 39 in good health and CMV-seronegative.

This sequence joins TRBV4-3 and TRBJ2-5; 7 bases fit TRBD1. The V and J ends lost 2 bases and 7 bases, in that order; junction bases with no gene match: 10. The germline V gene encodes CDR1 LGHNA and CDR2 YSLEER. The CDR3 totals 15 residues. The CDR3, as DNA: TGCGCCAGCAGCCAAAAGGGACAGCCCGAAGGGACCCAGTACTTC. Amino acid sequence: CASSQKGQPEGTQYF.

The chain employs TRBV15 and TRBJ2-1; 11 nucleotides agree with TRBD2. Germline V gene lookup returns CDR1 LNHNV and CDR2 YYDKDF (reference sequence). Trimming removed 1 base from V and 7 bases from J; junction bases left unmatched: 3. CDR3 length equals 15 residues. Here the CDR3 DNA reads TGTGCCACCAGCAGAGGACTAGCGGGGCTTAATGAGCAGTTCTTC. Protein sequence: CATSRGLAGLNEQFF.

This rearrangement joins TRBV4-1 to TRBJ2-2, with 11 bases matching TRBD2. The CDR3 has 16 amino acids. V lost 3 bases and J lost 8; bases outside the gene matches: 8. Germline V gene lookup returns CDR1 MGHRA and CDR2 YSYEKL. The CDR3 is CASSQSGTSGWGELFF. The CDR3, as DNA: TGCGCCAGCAGCCAGTCCGGGACTAGCGGATGGGGGGAGCTGTTTTTT.

The CDR3 spells CASSQDLKEIAKNIQYF. CDR3 DNA: TGTGCCAGCAGCCAAGATCTGAAGGAGATAGCCAAAAACATTCAGTACTTC. The chain has TRBV4-2 and TRBJ2-4; D gene unclear. CDR3 size: 17 residues. Germline-derived CDR1 and CDR2 are LGHNA and YNFKEQ. Trimming removed 0 bases at V and 0 bases at J, with 12 bases between.

J is TRBJ1-1 and V is TRBV4-2, with D maybe TRBD1 (6 bases). Looked up from germline, CDR1 is LGHNA and CDR2 is YNFKEQ. This CDR3 has 15 amino acids. V lost 6 bases, J lost 0 bases, and 14 bases lay in between. In DNA form, the CDR3 reads TGTGCCAGCAGAGGGACACGAGATATGAACACTGAAGCTTTCTTT. This codes for CASRGTRDMNTEAFF.

This rearrangement joins TRBV9 to TRBJ2-2, with D tentatively TRBD2 (6 bases). V was trimmed by 0 bases and J by 4 bases, leaving 19 bases between them. Looked up from germline, CDR1 is SGDLS and CDR2 is YYNGEE. CDR3 length equals 18 residues. Here the CDR3 DNA reads TGTGCCAGCAGCGTAGATTGGGAGGTTGGCAGGGCCACCGGGGAGCTGTTTTTT. Its translation: CASSVDWEVGRATGELFF.

This chain uses TRBV5-1 with TRBJ2-3; 11 positions agree with TRBD2. Germline assignment: CDR1 SGHRS and CDR2 YFSETQ. The junction had 3 bases not matched to a gene; V was cut back by 0 bases and J by 3 bases. The CDR3 is 16 residues long. CDR3 region: CASSLGLAGPTDTQYF. CDR3 coding DNA: TGCGCCAGCAGCTTGGGACTAGCGGGACCAACAGATACGCAGTATTTT.

As regards this clone: At one of its ends the junction is not consistent with the germline gene, which may arise from a read error. V usage is TRBV13 and J usage is TRBJ2-1, with D maybe TRBD1 (6 bases). The CDR3 has 11 amino acids. Germline V gene lookup returns CDR1 PRHDT and CDR2 FYEKMQ (reference sequence). The CDR3 bases are TGTGCCAGCAGCTTAGTTGGACAGTCACTCTTC. Translation: CASSLVGQSLF.

The rearrangement uses TRBV30 and TRBJ1-2; tentatively, D is TRBD1 (6 bases). Trimming cost V 3 bases and J 3 bases, with 11 bases left between them. Germline V CDR1 and CDR2: GTSNPN, SVGIG (reference sequence). The CDR3 is 13 residues long. CDR3 DNA: TGTGCCTGGAGCTTACAGGGACACTATGGCTACACCTTC. This encodes CAWSLQGHYGYTF. The variable domain in full, with the rest retrieved from reference TRBV30 and TRBJ1-2, is SQTIHQWPATLVQPVGSPLSLECTVEGTSNPNLYWYRQAAGRGLQLLFYSVGIGQISSEVPQNLSASRPQDRQFILSSKKLLLSDSGFYLCAWSLQGHYGYTFGSGTRLTVV.

The V gene is TRBV7-6, the J gene TRBJ1-2; 7 bases are shared with TRBD1. After removal of 3 bases from V and 4 bases from J, the junction contained 2 bases not matched to a gene. Germline V CDR1 and CDR2: SGHVS, FNYEAQ. CDR3 size: 13 residues. This CDR3 reads CASSFAGGYGYTF. For the CDR3, the DNA is TGTGCCAGCAGCTTCGCAGGGGGCTATGGCTACACCTTC.

The chain couples TRBV27 to TRBJ1-5, with D perhaps TRBD1 (5 bases). Trimming took 6 bases from V and 7 from J, leaving 16 bases between them. CDR3 length: 14 residues. Looked up from germline, CDR1 is MNHEY and CDR2 is SMNVEV (reference sequence). CDR3 sequence: CASRMTWGEQPQHF. In DNA, the CDR3 is TGTGCCAGCAGAATGACTTGGGGGGAACAGCCCCAGCATTTT.

The V and J genes are TRBV29-1 and TRBJ1-2, with D possibly TRBD1 on 6 matching bases. V lost 2 bases and J lost 2, with 12 bases in between. The CDR3 runs 14 residues. Germline V gives CDR1 SQVTM, CDR2 ANQGSEA. For the CDR3, the DNA is TGCAGCGTTGAAAGTCGTGACAGGAACTATGGCTACACCTTC. Amino acids: CSVESRDRNYGYTF.

This rearrangement joins TRBV2 to TRBJ2-3; 9 bases agree with TRBD2. V was pared by 1 base and J by 4 bases, with 6 bases of the junction left unmatched. The CDR3 contains 16 residues. CDR1 is SNHLY and CDR2 is FYNNEI in the germline V gene. This CDR3 reads CASSEVGTSYSDTQYF. In DNA, the CDR3 is TGTGCCAGCAGTGAAGTCGGGACTAGCTACTCAGATACGCAGTATTTT.

CDR3 sequence (DNA): TGTGCCAGCGGCACGGTACTAGCGGGGGAGACCCAGTACTTC. Encoded protein: CASGTVLAGETQYF. The chain links TRBV6-1 to TRBJ2-5; 10 bases are shared with TRBD2. Germline V gene lookup returns CDR1 MNHNS and CDR2 SASEGT. This CDR3 contains 14 residues. The V gene end was trimmed by 8 bases and the J gene end by 5 bases; junction bases not matched to a gene: 8.

V and J are TRBV19 and TRBJ1-1; no reliable D call. V lost 5 bases and J 8 bases, leaving 12 bases between the germline ends. Germline lookup yields CDR1 LNHDA and CDR2 SQIVND (reference sequence). CDR3 size: 12 residues. In DNA form, the CDR3 reads TGTGCCAGTAGTTTCGATTACAGCGAAGCTTTCTTT. Translated: CASSFDYSEAFF.

V is TRBV2 and J is TRBJ1-2; D gene ambiguous. The V end lost 4 bases, the J end lost 3 bases, and 21 bases lay between the germline ends. The CDR3 extends over 17 amino acids. In germline, CDR1 is SNHLY, CDR2 FYNNEI. The CDR3 is CASSGGGRATTYYGYTF. CDR3 nucleotide sequence: TGTGCCAGCAGTGGGGGAGGCCGAGCAACTACTTACTATGGCTACACCTTC.

The V and J genes are TRBV27 and TRBJ2-1; 13 positions agree with TRBD2. The CDR3 sequence is 22 residues long. Germline V gene data show CDR1 as MNHEY and CDR2 as SMNVEV (reference sequence). With 1 base clipped from V and 2 bases from J, the junction kept 17 bases outside the gene matches. The CDR3 reads CASSLLGVSLAGGRGPYNEQFF. The CDR3 region has the DNA TGTGCCAGCAGTTTATTAGGGGTATCACTAGCGGGAGGGAGGGGCCCCTACAATGAGCAGTTCTTC.

The V gene is TRBV28, the J gene TRBJ1-5; no clear D gene. This CDR3 has 14 residues. CDR1 and CDR2 (germline): MDHEN, SYDVKM. Trimming cost V 8 bases and J 7 bases, with 18 bases left between them. The CDR3 DNA reads as TGTGCCAGCGGTCTCCCGTCGGGTGGACAGCCCCAGCATTTT. Its translation is CASGLPSGGQPQHF.

The chain is built from TRBV29-1 and TRBJ2-2; TRBD1 matches at 8 bases. Per the germline V gene, CDR1 is SQVTM and CDR2 is ANQGSEA. Losses at the gene ends were 4 bases for V and 4 bases for J; bases not matched to a gene: 2. This CDR3 region has 13 residues. The CDR3 bases are TGCAGCGTTGTTGACAGGGGCACCGGGGAGCTGTTTTTT. Protein: CSVVDRGTGELFF.

The J gene is TRBJ2-2, the V gene TRBV5-4; D is ambiguous. The CDR3 sequence is 16 residues long. From germline, CDR1 is SGHNT and CDR2 YYREEE (reference sequence). V was trimmed by 1 base and J by 0 bases, leaving 10 bases between them. The CDR3 loop reads CASSLYRSANTGELFF. CDR3 bases: TGTGCCAGCAGCTTGTACCGGAGTGCGAACACCGGGGAGCTGTTTTTT. Filled out from reference TRBV5-4 and TRBJ2-2, the complete variable domain reads ETGVTQSPTHLIKTRGQQVTLRCSSQSGHNTVSWYQQALGQGPQFIFQYYREEENGRGNFPPRFSGLQFPNYSSELNVNALELDDSALYLCASSLYRSANTGELFFGEGSRLTVL.

The chain has TRBV7-9 and TRBJ1-4; no clear D. Trimming pared 6 bases from V and 8 bases from J, leaving 16 bases between. Germline lookup yields CDR1 SEHNR and CDR2 FQNEAQ (reference sequence). This CDR3 region has 14 residues. CDR3 in amino acids: CASSKDLGEEKLFF. CDR3 bases: TGTGCCAGCAGTAAGGACCTGGGAGAGGAAAAACTGTTTTTT.

The rearrangement joins TRBV27 to TRBJ1-2; maybe TRBD1 (6 bases). The CDR3 length is 14 residues. The germline gives CDR1 MNHEY, CDR2 SMNVEV (reference sequence). V gave up 3 bases and J gave up 6 bases, with 14 bases separating them. The CDR3 here is CASSLLPGADGYTF. CDR3 DNA sequence: TGTGCCAGCAGTTTGCTTCCAGGGGCTGATGGCTACACCTTC.

The chain links TRBV11-3 to TRBJ2-5; D is uncertain. Germline lookup yields CDR1 SGHNT and CDR2 YENEEA. This CDR3 contains 12 residues. Trimming shortened V by 2 bases and J by 9 bases, and 10 bases separated the two germline ends. CDR3 sequence reads: CASSLREVAQYF. The CDR3 DNA follows: TGTGCCAGCAGCTTAAGAGAGGTGGCCCAGTACTTC.

The chain is built from TRBV11-2 and TRBJ1-2; possibly TRBD1 for D (5 bases). The CDR3 sequence is 14 residues long. Trimming stripped 1 base from V and 4 bases from J, with 10 bases between. Looked up from germline, CDR1 is SGHAT and CDR2 is FQNNGV. CDR3 loop: CASSLGGVSYGYTF. The CDR3 DNA reads as TGTGCCAGCAGCTTAGGGGGGGTTTCCTATGGCTACACCTTC.

The genes are TRBV7-9 and TRBJ1-5; 7 nucleotides align to TRBD1. In germline, CDR1 is SEHNR, CDR2 FQNEAQ (reference sequence). Germline trimming cut 6 bases from V and 7 bases from J; bases unmatched to any gene: 9. The CDR3 length is 14 residues. The CDR3 region has the DNA TGTGCCAGCAGTCGAAAGGGGGCGGAACAGCCCCAGCATTTT. It is translated as CASSRKGAEQPQHF.